This entry describes one T cell receptor beta chain. Its antigen remains unknown. The junction departs from the called germline gene at one end, perhaps through a read error. This sample was taken from a study of tumor and adjacent non-tumor tissue in lung cancer. Overall study context: The patients, roughly eleven men and about five women, were about 31 to 76 with stage I to III disease. Around 4.5 million productive TCRbeta reads were obtained per sample on average.

RNA was extracted from bulk tissue without any cell sorting. The CDR3 runs to 14 residues. The germline V gene has CDR1 SQVTM and CDR2 ANQGSEA. Study-level points and caveats: Top 100 clones took a larger repertoire share in normal lung.

The library came from three nested PCR rounds adapted from ARM-PCR protocols. TCRdb processed the multiplex PCR reads anew with MiXCR; each CDR3 protein has one entry. The repertoire includes roughly 93,000 distinct CDR3 sequences, about 72% of them detected once, and 15% to 20% sits in the top ten. The sample consisted of lung tumor tissue. The receptor was derived from a man aged 55 to 70 with non-small cell lung cancer. The rearrangement uses TRBV29-1 and TRBJ2-1, with 10 positions matching TRBD1. The CDR3 nucleotides are TGCAGCGTTGATGGGGACAGGGGCTCCAATGAGCAGTTATTC. Protein: CSVDGDRGSNEQLF.